The 8 T cell receptor beta chains below were found in one sample sequenced in a study of shared clonotypes between healthy human individuals. Measured with immunoSEQ multiplex PCR; TCRdb has only the in-frame clones, and not every one. The sample has approximately 1.5 million clones; around 98.5% are singletons. Sequenced sample: naive CD4+ T cells sorted from blood. Subset meaning: CD45RA+ positively selected. Receptors originate from a man aged 30 to 45 in good health.

This chain connects TRBV2 to TRBJ2-3, with D perhaps TRBD2 (5 bases). Germline loops: CDR1 SNHLY, CDR2 FYNNEI. CDR3 length equals 11 residues. The V end was cut by 6 bases, the J end by 6 bases, with 7 bases between. The CDR3 here is CASREADTQYF. CDR3 in DNA: TGTGCCAGCAGGGAGGCGGATACGCAGTATTTT.

The rearrangement links TRBV6-5 to TRBJ1-1, with D maybe TRBD1 (6 bases). The CDR3 totals 14 residues. In germline, CDR1 is MNHEY, CDR2 SVGAGI. V was clipped by 2 bases and J by 5 bases, with 12 bases between them. The CDR3 DNA sequence: TGTGCCAGCAGTTACCTGGGGGCGCGGACTGAAGCTTTCTTT. The encoded protein is CASSYLGARTEAFF.

In the case of this clone: The same CDR3 arises from other DNA sequences in this sample as well. This chain connects TRBV28 to TRBJ1-5, with TRBD1 identical over 8 bases. The CDR3 is 16 residues long. Germline V gene sequence: CDR1 MDHEN, CDR2 SYDVKM. Trimming at V came to 2 bases and at J to 4 bases, leaving 7 bases not matched to a gene. CDR3 loop: CASSLRQGLGNQPQHF. DNA for the CDR3: TGTGCCAGCAGTTTACGACAGGGGTTAGGGAATCAGCCCCAGCATTTT.

This clone was recorded only once. The chain has TRBV7-6 and TRBJ2-1; 11 nucleotides agree with TRBD2. V shed 4 bases and J 2 bases; nucleotides not matched to a gene: 16. Per the germline V gene, CDR1 is SGHVS and CDR2 is FNYEAQ. The CDR3 has 20 amino acids. The CDR3 DNA reads as TGTGCCAGCAGCTCACGGTCGAACCAAAGTAGCGGGAGGGCCTACAATGAGCAGTTCTTC. Protein: CASSSRSNQSSGRAYNEQFF.

This clone has a single count. The chain recombines TRBV5-5 with TRBJ2-3, with D possibly being TRBD2 (6 bases). The CDR3 is 15 amino acids. The V gene's germline CDR1 is SGHKS and CDR2 YYEKEE (reference sequence). V lost 7 bases, J lost 6 bases, and 21 bases lay in between. CDR3 coding DNA: TGTGCCAGCGGAACGACCGGGACTCCTCCCGATACGCAGTATTTT. This codes for CASGTTGTPPDTQYF.

The chain joins TRBV14 to TRBJ2-1; D call uncertain. The germline gives CDR1 SGHDN, CDR2 FVKESK. The V and J ends lost 4 bases and 7 bases respectively, with 17 bases between them. The CDR3 is 15 residues long. CDR3 in amino acids: CASSLPGLSVNEQFF. CDR3 nucleotide sequence: TGTGCCAGCAGCCTTCCTGGTCTAAGCGTAAATGAGCAGTTCTTC.

This clone has a single count. This chain links TRBV7-9 with TRBJ2-1; weak D call: TRBD2 (6 bases). V lost 0 bases and J lost 7, with 13 bases in between. CDR3 length: 15 amino acids. Per the germline V gene, CDR1 is SEHNR and CDR2 is FQNEAQ (reference sequence). CDR3 sequence reads: CASSLAALAGNEQFF. CDR3 in DNA: TGTGCCAGCAGCTTAGCGGCACTAGCCGGAAATGAGCAGTTCTTC. Variable domain in full (rest from reference TRBV7-9 and TRBJ2-1): DTGVSQNPRHKITKRGQNVTFRCDPISEHNRLYWYRQTLGQGPEFLTYFQNEAQLEKSRLLSDRFSAERPKGSFSTLEIQRTEQGDSAMYLCASSLAALAGNEQFFGPGTRLTVL.

This chain links TRBV27 with TRBJ2-5; TRBD2 aligns across 10 bases. Germline loops: CDR1 MNHEY, CDR2 SMNVEV (reference sequence). With 7 bases clipped from V and 1 base from J, the junction kept 6 bases outside the gene matches. The CDR3 sequence is 15 residues long. The chain's CDR3 is CASNPGTSAQETQYF. CDR3 coding DNA: TGTGCCAGCAACCCAGGGACTAGCGCCCAAGAGACCCAGTACTTC.